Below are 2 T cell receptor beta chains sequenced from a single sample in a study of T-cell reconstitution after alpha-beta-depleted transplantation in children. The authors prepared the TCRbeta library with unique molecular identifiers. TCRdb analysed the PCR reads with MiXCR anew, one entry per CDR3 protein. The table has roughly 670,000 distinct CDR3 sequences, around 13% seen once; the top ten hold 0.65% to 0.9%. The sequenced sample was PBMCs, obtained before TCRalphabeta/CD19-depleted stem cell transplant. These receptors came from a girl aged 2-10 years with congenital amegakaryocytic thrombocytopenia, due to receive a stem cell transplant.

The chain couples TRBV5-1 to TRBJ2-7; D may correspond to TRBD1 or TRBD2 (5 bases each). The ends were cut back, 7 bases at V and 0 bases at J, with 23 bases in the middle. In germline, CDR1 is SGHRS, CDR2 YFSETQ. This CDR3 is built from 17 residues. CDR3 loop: CASSPPNGAQSSYEQYF. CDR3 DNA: TGCGCCAGCTCCCCGCCGAACGGGGCTCAGAGCTCCTACGAGCAGTACTTC.

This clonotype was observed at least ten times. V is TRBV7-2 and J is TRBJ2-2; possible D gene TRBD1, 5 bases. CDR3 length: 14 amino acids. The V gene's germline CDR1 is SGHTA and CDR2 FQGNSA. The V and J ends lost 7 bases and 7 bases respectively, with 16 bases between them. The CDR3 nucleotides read TGTGCCAGCACACACCAACTTCAGGGCGGGGAGCTGTTTTTT. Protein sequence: CASTHQLQGGELFF. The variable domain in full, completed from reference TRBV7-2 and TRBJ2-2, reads GAGVSQSPSNKVTEKGKDVELRCDPISGHTALYWYRQSLGQGLEFLIYFQGNSAPDKSGLPSDRFSAERTGGSVSTLTIQRTQQEDSAVYLCASTHQLQGGELFFGEGSRLTVL.